The 32 T cell receptor beta chains below were found in one sample sequenced in a study of blood T cell repertoires in COVID-19. Sequenced by immunoSEQ multiplex PCR; TCRdb stores in-frame clones only, minus some. The sample has around 460,000 clones, about 87% seen once. Input material: peripheral blood. All receptors come from a man aged 18 to 30 with COVID-19, enrolled during active disease.

The chain's CDR3 is CASSYTTQGYEQYF. CDR3 sequence (DNA): TGTGCCAGCAGTTACACAACCCAGGGTTACGAGCAGTACTTC. The V and J genes are TRBV2 and TRBJ2-7; a possible D gene is TRBD1 (5 bases). The germline gives CDR1 SNHLY, CDR2 FYNNEI. The CDR3 totals 14 residues. Trimming pared 5 bases from V and 4 bases from J, leaving 15 bases between.

The chain joins TRBV11-2 to TRBJ2-4; the D gene is possibly TRBD1 (6 bases). This CDR3 comprises 17 residues. V was clipped by 4 bases and J by 0 bases, with 16 bases between them. Germline lookup yields CDR1 SGHAT and CDR2 FQNNGV. This CDR3 reads CASSSTGTPLAKNIQYF. The DNA of the CDR3 is TGTGCCAGCAGCTCGACCGGGACACCTTTAGCCAAAAACATTCAGTACTTC. Together with reference TRBV11-2 and TRBJ2-4, the CDR3 gives the full variable domain: EAGVAQSPRYKIIEKRQSVAFWCNPISGHATLYWYQQILGQGPKLLIQFQNNGVVDDSQLPKDRFSAERLKGVDSTLKIQPAKLEDSAVYLCASSSTGTPLAKNIQYFGAGTRLSVL.

The chain joins TRBV5-4 to TRBJ2-1; D may be TRBD2 (6 bases). Deletions cut 4 bases from V and 8 bases from J, with 19 bases between. CDR1 and CDR2 (germline): SGHNT, YYREEE (reference sequence). This CDR3 has 15 amino acids. The CDR3 DNA is TGTGCCAGCAGCCGGGACGGGGGTAGTAGCTATGAGCAGTTCTTC. Translation: CASSRDGGSSYEQFF.

This rearrangement joins TRBV6-1 to TRBJ1-2; no reliable D call. The CDR3 covers 14 residues. Germline V gene data show CDR1 as MNHNS and CDR2 as SASEGT. The V gene lost 2 bases and the J gene lost 3 bases, with 10 bases spanning the gap. The CDR3, as DNA: TGTGCCAGCAGTGAAAGGAGTATTGACTATGGCTACACCTTC. Translated, it gives CASSERSIDYGYTF.

This rearrangement joins TRBV14 to TRBJ2-1; 9 bases line up with TRBD1. CDR3 length: 16 residues. The V and J ends lost 0 bases and 0 bases, in that order; junction bases with no gene match: 0. Germline lookup yields CDR1 SGHDN and CDR2 FVKESK. For the CDR3, the DNA is TGTGCCAGCAGCCAAGAGGACAGGGGCTCCTACAATGAGCAGTTCTTC. This encodes CASSQEDRGSYNEQFF.

The V gene is TRBV4-1, the J gene TRBJ1-2; D gene unclear. V lost 0 bases and J 7 bases, leaving 18 bases between the germline ends. This CDR3 region has 16 residues. Germline CDR1 MGHRA, CDR2 YSYEKL. CDR3 protein: CASSQENPGVLVGYTF. The CDR3, as DNA: TGCGCCAGCAGCCAAGAAAATCCAGGCGTTCTTGTTGGCTACACCTTC.

The genes are TRBV7-6 and TRBJ2-2; D is uncertain. V shed 1 base and J shed 5 bases, with 8 bases lying between them. Germline assignment: CDR1 SGHVS and CDR2 FNYEAQ. The CDR3 has 14 residues. The CDR3 reads CASSLVPLTGELFF. CDR3 in DNA: TGTGCCAGCAGCTTAGTCCCTCTAACCGGGGAGCTGTTTTTT.

The V gene is TRBV10-2, the J gene TRBJ2-7; TRBD2 is a possible D gene (7 bases). The germline CDR1 and CDR2 sequences are WSHSY and SAAADI. The CDR3 is 15 residues long. The ends were cut back, 7 bases at V and 1 base at J, with 17 bases in the middle. DNA of the CDR3: TGCGCCAGCACCGTAGGGGGGGGGAGGTCCTACGAGCAGTACTTC. It is translated as CASTVGGGRSYEQYF.

V and J are TRBV9 and TRBJ2-1, with 9 bases fitting TRBD2. The CDR3 is 19 amino acids. Germline assignment: CDR1 SGDLS and CDR2 YYNGEE. The J segment lost 2 bases and the V segment lost 4 bases, leaving 16 bases of the junction unmatched. CDR3 amino acids: CASSPRLSSGGPPYNEQFF. CDR3 DNA: TGTGCCAGCAGCCCAAGACTTTCGAGCGGGGGGCCCCCCTACAATGAGCAGTTCTTC.

The V and J genes are TRBV27 and TRBJ2-7; 9 positions match TRBD1. The CDR3 totals 15 residues. Germline CDR1 and CDR2: MNHEY and SMNVEV (reference sequence). V gave up 5 bases and J gave up 0 bases; unmatched junction bases: 5. The CDR3 protein is CASSLTQGASYEQYF. The DNA of the CDR3 is TGTGCCAGCAGTCTTACACAGGGGGCCTCCTACGAGCAGTACTTC.

This sequence joins TRBV5-1 and TRBJ1-2, with 10 bases aligning to TRBD1. CDR1 is SGHRS and CDR2 is YFSETQ in the germline V gene. This CDR3 is 16 amino acids long. Trimming removed 4 bases from V and 0 bases from J; junction bases left unmatched: 6. The CDR3 here is CASSGQGERPNYGYTF. The CDR3 DNA reads TGCGCCAGCAGCGGACAGGGGGAGCGCCCTAACTATGGCTACACCTTC.

V usage is TRBV19 and J usage is TRBJ2-1; 9 bases are shared with TRBD2. The CDR3 is 15 residues long. Germline V gives CDR1 LNHDA, CDR2 SQIVND (reference sequence). Trimming at V came to 3 bases and at J to 8 bases, leaving 8 bases not matched to a gene. The CDR3 DNA follows: TGTGCCAGTAGTATGGCGGGAGGGGAATCGGATGAGCAGTTCTTC. Amino acid sequence: CASSMAGGESDEQFF. Together with reference TRBV19 and TRBJ2-1, the CDR3 gives the full variable domain: DGGITQSPKYLFRKEGQNVTLSCEQNLNHDAMYWYRQDPGQGLRLIYYSQIVNDFQKGDIAEGYSVSREKKESFPLTVTSAQKNPTAFYLCASSMAGGESDEQFFGPGTRLTVL.

The chain employs TRBV11-2 and TRBJ2-3; 15 bases map to TRBD2. The CDR3 is 17 residues long. CDR1 SGHAT and CDR2 FQNNGV come from the germline V gene. J lost 2 bases, V lost 6 bases, and 6 bases had no gene match. CDR3 residues: CASSGLAGGHLTDTQYF. CDR3 bases: TGTGCCAGCAGTGGACTAGCGGGGGGGCATCTCACAGATACGCAGTATTTT. The variable domain in full, completed from reference TRBV11-2 and TRBJ2-3, reads EAGVAQSPRYKIIEKRQSVAFWCNPISGHATLYWYQQILGQGPKLLIQFQNNGVVDDSQLPKDRFSAERLKGVDSTLKIQPAKLEDSAVYLCASSGLAGGHLTDTQYFGPGTRLTVL.

The chain joins TRBV3-1 (or the pseudogene TRBV3-2) to TRBJ1-1; weak D call: TRBD1 (5 bases). Germline CDR1 reads LGHDT; CDR2 reads YNNKEL (reference sequence). V was trimmed by 6 bases and J by 7 bases, leaving 9 bases between them. The CDR3 is made up of 11 amino acids. The CDR3: CASRGGIEAFF. In nucleotides, the CDR3 is TGTGCCAGCAGGGGGGGGATTGAAGCTTTCTTT.

The chain joins TRBV7-9 to TRBJ2-3; 15 nucleotides align to TRBD2. The CDR3 totals 18 residues. The J segment lost 6 bases and the V segment lost 5 bases, leaving 12 bases of the junction unmatched. Germline V gene lookup returns CDR1 SEHNR and CDR2 FQNEAQ (reference sequence). CDR3 nucleotide sequence: TGTGCCAGCAGCCCGCTTTGGACTAGCGGGAGGGCTGAGGATACGCAGTATTTT. The encoded protein is CASSPLWTSGRAEDTQYF.

The V gene is TRBV7-6, the J gene TRBJ2-3; a possible D gene is TRBD1 (6 bases). Per germline, CDR1 SGHVS and CDR2 FNYEAQ. V lost 4 bases, J lost 3 bases, and 17 bases lay in between. The CDR3 is 16 amino acids. CDR3 residues: CASSWGPNPWTDTQYF. CDR3 in DNA: TGTGCCAGCAGCTGGGGGCCCAACCCATGGACAGATACGCAGTATTTT.

J is TRBJ2-4 and V is TRBV7-9; 13 bases map to TRBD2. The ends lost 2 bases at V and 3 bases at J; junction bases unmatched: 7. The V gene's germline CDR1 is SEHNR and CDR2 FQNEAQ (reference sequence). The CDR3 is 18 residues long. CDR3 region: CASSLRLAGGWDKNIQYF. CDR3 DNA sequence: TGTGCCAGCAGCTTAAGACTAGCGGGAGGCTGGGACAAAAACATTCAGTACTTC.

This rearrangement joins TRBV6-4 to TRBJ2-4; 9 bases are shared with TRBD2. Losses at the gene ends were 3 bases for V and 4 bases for J; bases not matched to a gene: 4. This CDR3 region has 15 residues. The germline V gene encodes CDR1 MRHNA and CDR2 SNTAGT. DNA of the CDR3: TGTGCCAGCAGTGAAATAGCGGGGGAAAAAAACATTCAGTACTTC. Residues: CASSEIAGEKNIQYF.

This clone was detected a few times. This chain uses TRBV25-1 with TRBJ2-1; tentative D call: TRBD2 (6 bases). Trimming stripped 3 bases from V and 2 bases from J, with 14 bases between. CDR3 size: 16 residues. Germline CDR1 and CDR2: MGHDK and SYGVNS. CDR3 sequence (DNA): TGTGCCAGCAGTGATGCGGCCGGGGGACCCTACAATGAGCAGTTCTTC. This translates into CASSDAAGGPYNEQFF.

The chain couples TRBV27 to TRBJ2-2; a possible D gene is TRBD1 (6 bases). This CDR3 is built from 17 residues. Germline V gives CDR1 MNHEY, CDR2 SMNVEV (reference sequence). Trimming shortened V by 3 bases and J by 2 bases, and 16 bases separated the two germline ends. DNA of the CDR3: TGTGCCAGCAGTTTTGATCCTGGGACATTCAACACCGGGGAGCTGTTTTTT. Translation: CASSFDPGTFNTGELFF.

This sequence joins TRBV3-1 (or the pseudogene TRBV3-2) and TRBJ2-2; maybe TRBD1 (6 bases). Germline V lookup: CDR1 LGHDT, CDR2 YNNKEL (reference sequence). Trimming took off 4 bases at V and 0 bases at J, with 12 bases between the two ends. The CDR3 spans 16 residues. The CDR3 DNA is TGTGCCAGCAGCCCAAATGGACAGACGAACACCGGGGAGCTGTTTTTT. It translates to CASSPNGQTNTGELFF.

The V and J genes are TRBV30 and TRBJ2-2, with TRBD2 as a possible D gene (5 bases). V was clipped by 7 bases and J by 2 bases, with 14 bases between them. Germline CDR1 is GTSNPN and CDR2 is SVGIG (reference sequence). This CDR3 region has 14 residues. Here the CDR3 reads CASLPGSNTGELFF. In nucleotides, the CDR3 is TGTGCCTCCCTACCGGGGAGCAACACCGGGGAGCTGTTTTTT.

The chain links TRBV5-4 to TRBJ2-2; 14 nucleotides agree with TRBD2. Germline CDR1 is SGHNT and CDR2 is YYREEE (reference sequence). V was pared by 4 bases and J by 7 bases, with 6 bases of the junction left unmatched. This CDR3 is 16 amino acids long. CDR3 in amino acids: CASSPTSGGADGELFF. CDR3 DNA: TGTGCCAGCAGCCCGACTAGCGGGGGGGCAGACGGGGAGCTGTTTTTT.

As DNA, the CDR3 is TGCGCCAGCAGCTTAACAGGAGCTAACTATGGCTACACCTTC. Its protein is CASSLTGANYGYTF. J is TRBJ1-2 and V is TRBV5-1; maybe TRBD1 (5 bases). The CDR3 length is 14 residues. Germline-derived CDR1 and CDR2 are SGHRS and YFSETQ. The ends were cut back, 2 bases at V and 0 bases at J, with 8 bases in the middle. The variable domain in full, with the rest retrieved from reference TRBV5-1 and TRBJ1-2, is KAGVTQTPRYLIKTRGQQVTLSCSPISGHRSVSWYQQTPGQGLQFLFEYFSETQRNKGNFPGRFSGRQFSNSRSEMNVSTLELGDSALYLCASSLTGANYGYTFGSGTRLTVV.

Only a few counts were recorded for this clone. The CDR3 nucleotides read TGTGCCAGCAGCACCCGCGGATTAGACTATGGCTACACCTTC. This codes for CASSTRGLDYGYTF. The chain recombines TRBV5-4 with TRBJ1-2; D ambiguous. This CDR3 has 14 amino acids. Germline CDR1 is SGHNT and CDR2 is YYREEE (reference sequence). V was pared by 4 bases and J by 3 bases, with 13 bases between.

The rearrangement joins TRBV19 to TRBJ2-1, with a possible D match to TRBD1 (5 bases). The V gene lost 3 bases and the J gene lost 1 base, with 16 bases spanning the gap. CDR1 is LNHDA and CDR2 is SQIVND in the germline V gene (reference sequence). The CDR3 is made up of 17 amino acids. CDR3 sequence (DNA): TGTGCCAGTAGTATTCTTAGGCAGGGAAGTTCCTACAATGAGCAGTTCTTC. Its protein is CASSILRQGSSYNEQFF.

The chain links TRBV4-1 to TRBJ1-2; 12 nucleotides line up with TRBD1. This CDR3 has 18 residues. Germline CDR1 MGHRA, CDR2 YSYEKL. Unmatched junction bases numbered 13, after V lost 2 bases and J lost 6 bases. CDR3: CASSQRLWDRGQMDGYTF. The CDR3 bases are TGCGCCAGCAGCCAAAGGTTGTGGGACAGGGGGCAAATGGATGGCTACACCTTC.

The J gene is TRBJ1-4, the V gene TRBV4-1, with D perhaps matching TRBD1 (5 bases). Germline lookup yields CDR1 MGHRA and CDR2 YSYEKL. The CDR3 contains 16 residues. V lost 3 bases to trimming and J lost 6 bases, with 17 bases between them. The CDR3 reads CASSHYLGGEDEKLFF. The CDR3, as DNA: TGCGCCAGCAGCCATTACCTTGGGGGGGAGGATGAAAAACTGTTTTTT.

The chain joins TRBV6-5 to TRBJ1-2, with 10 nucleotides matching TRBD1. Germline V lookup: CDR1 MNHEY, CDR2 SVGAGI. This CDR3 has 13 residues. V shed 5 bases, J shed 8 bases, and the junction held 5 bases outside the gene matches. The CDR3: CASSLTGGDGYTF. The CDR3 bases are TGTGCCAGCAGTCTGACAGGGGGCGACGGCTACACCTTC.

The V and J genes are TRBV6-6 and TRBJ1-1; a weak D match, TRBD1 (6 bases). Trimming left V 5 bases short and J 7 bases short, with 11 bases between. The CDR3 has 12 amino acids. Germline CDR1 is MNHNY and CDR2 is SVGAGI (reference sequence). The CDR3 DNA is TGTGCCAGCAGTAAAAGGACAGATGAAGCTTTCTTT. Translation gives CASSKRTDEAFF.

The chain carries TRBV9 and TRBJ2-6; the D is unclear. Deletions cut 6 bases from V and 2 bases from J, with 6 bases between. The germline gives CDR1 SGDLS, CDR2 YYNGEE. The CDR3 loop spans 13 amino acids. The CDR3 sequence is CASNLAGANVLTF. CDR3 nucleotides: TGTGCCAGCAACTTGGCTGGGGCCAACGTCCTGACTTTC.

This chain uses TRBV4-1 with TRBJ2-2, with a weak D call TRBD1 (5 bases). Trimming stripped 4 bases from V and 7 bases from J, with 19 bases between. CDR3 length: 16 amino acids. Looked up from germline, CDR1 is MGHRA and CDR2 is YSYEKL. DNA for the CDR3: TGCGCCAGCAGCCTCGGACAAGGCCTTTTCGGCGGGGAGCTGTTTTTT. Translated, it gives CASSLGQGLFGGELFF.